A selection of T cell receptor beta chains follows, all from one sample in a study of shared clonotypes between healthy human individuals. Generated by immunoSEQ multiplex PCR, the TCRdb table keeps only in-frame clones and is missing some. The sample records about 2 million clones, less than 95% being singletons. The sample consisted of naive CD8+ T cells sorted from blood. The receptors were gathered from a man younger than 35 in good health. Both conserved end residues are part of each CDR3. The D gene is left open where the match is weak. Expanded clones get a size class; other rows say once, few or many, or leave the size out.

TRBJ2-7 | TRBD1 | TRBV27 | NA | CASSPGTGTSYEQYF | TGTGCCAGCAGTCCGGGGACAGGGACCTCCTACGAGCAGTACTTC
TRBJ2-5 | TRBD1 | TRBV25-1 | NA | CASSEGQGAETQYF | TGTGCCAGCAGTGAAGGTCAGGGGGCTGAGACCCAGTACTTC
TRBJ2-1 | TRBD2 | TRBV9 | NA | CASSVSSGGFFKDNEQFF | TGTGCCAGCAGCGTCTCATCCGGGGGGTTCTTCAAGGATAATGAGCAGTTCTTC
TRBJ1-6 | NA | TRBV4-3 | NA | CASSQDLQGEISSYNSPLHF | TGCGCCAGCAGCCAAGATCTGCAGGGCGAAATATCCTCCTATAATTCACCCCTCCACTTT
TRBJ2-5 | NA | TRBV11-2 | once | CASSDRTHHRGETQYF | TGTGCCAGCAGCGACCGGACGCACCACCGTGGGGAGACCCAGTACTTC
TRBJ1-1 | NA | TRBV13 | once | CASSAGRNEAFF | TGTGCCAGCAGCGCGGGGAGAAATGAAGCTTTCTTT
TRBJ1-1 | NA | TRBV2 | NA | CASRNTEAFF | TGTGCCAGCAGGAACACTGAAGCTTTCTTT
TRBJ1-1 | NA | TRBV5-1 | NA | CASSLGGGNTEAFF | TGCGCCAGCAGCCTGGGGGGAGGGAACACTGAAGCTTTCTTT
TRBJ2-5 | NA | TRBV7-2 | NA | CASSYLQYF | TGTGCCAGCAGCTATCTGCAGTACTTC
TRBJ2-1 | NA | TRBV6-1 | NA | CAGRINSPPDNEQFF | TGTGCCGGGAGAATTAACTCTCCACCGGACAATGAGCAGTTCTTC
TRBJ2-7 | TRBD1 | TRBV4-1 | NA | CASSQYRGVAEQYF | TGCGCCAGCAGCCAATACAGGGGGGTAGCCGAGCAGTACTTC
TRBJ1-2 | TRBD1 | TRBV19 | NA | CASCDGAETGGYYGYTF | TGTGCCAGTTGTGATGGGGCAGAGACAGGGGGCTACTATGGCTACACCTTC
TRBJ1-2 | NA | TRBV5-5 | NA | CASSPGARDGYTF | TGTGCCAGCAGCCCAGGAGCGAGGGATGGCTACACCTTC
TRBJ2-7 | NA | TRBV9 | NA | CASSVVDLPNEQYF | TGTGCCAGCAGCGTCGTCGACCTCCCCAACGAGCAGTACTTC
TRBJ1-3 | NA | TRBV6-4 | NA | CASRRCLGNTIYF | TGTGCCAGCAGGCGATGCCTCGGAAACACCATATATTTT
TRBJ2-1 | NA | TRBV5-6 | NA | CASSFLAYDRENEQFF | TGTGCCAGCAGCTTTCTAGCGTACGACAGGGAGAATGAGCAGTTCTTC
TRBJ2-4 | TRBD2 | TRBV5-1 | NA | CASSIGTMKNIQYF | TGCGCCAGCAGCATCGGGACTATGAAAAACATTCAGTACTTC
TRBJ2-1 | NA | TRBV6-5 | NA | CASSYNPPDYNEQFF | TGTGCCAGCAGTTACAACCCCCCAGACTACAATGAGCAGTTCTTC
TRBJ2-1 | TRBD2 | TRBV5-4 | NA | CASSHSETSGSHEQFF | TGTGCCAGCAGCCATTCGGAGACTAGCGGGAGCCATGAGCAGTTCTTC
TRBJ2-1 | TRBD2 | TRBV2 | NA | CASSPGTSGIDEQFF | TGTGCCAGCAGCCCCGGGACTAGCGGGATCGATGAGCAGTTCTTC
TRBJ2-2 | TRBD1 | TRBV4-1 | NA | CASSLSGTGGGGELFF | TGCGCCAGCAGCCTTTCCGGGACAGGGGGCGGCGGGGAGCTGTTTTTT
TRBJ2-7 | NA | TRBV29-1 | once | CSVPMAEKQYF | TGCAGCGTCCCAATGGCGGAGAAGCAGTACTTC
TRBJ2-4 | NA | TRBV21-1 | NA | CASSKGWTANKNIQYF | TGTGCCAGCAGCAAAGGTTGGACGGCGAACAAAAACATTCAGTACTTC
TRBJ1-2 | NA | TRBV4-2 | NA | CASSPRDGNYGYTF | TGTGCCAGCAGCCCACGGGACGGAAACTATGGCTACACCTTC
TRBJ2-1 | NA | TRBV7-9 | few | CASSLAVNEQFF | TGTGCCAGCAGCTTAGCGGTGAATGAGCAGTTCTTC
TRBJ1-4 | TRBD1 | TRBV2 | NA | CASSETGQGPDEKLFF | TGTGCCAGCAGTGAAACGGGACAGGGACCAGATGAAAAACTGTTTTTT
TRBJ2-7 | TRBD2 | TRBV4-1 | NA | CASSSEPGLGESQYF | TGCGCCAGCAGCTCTGAGCCGGGACTAGGGGAGTCGCAGTACTTC
TRBJ2-7 | NA | TRBV6-6 | NA | CASNGGSGGEQYF | TGTGCCAGCAATGGGGGGAGTGGGGGCGAGCAGTACTTC
TRBJ2-7 | NA | TRBV19 | once | CASSVAGVSYEQYF | TGTGCCAGTAGTGTGGCAGGGGTTTCCTACGAGCAGTACTTC
TRBJ1-1 | NA | TRBV30 | NA | CAWSVEGRTEAFF | TGTGCCTGGAGTGTAGAGGGGCGGACTGAAGCTTTCTTT
TRBJ2-7 | TRBD1 | TRBV5-1 | NA | CASSLGVGTDGLGEQYF | TGCGCCAGCAGCTTGGGGGTAGGGACAGATGGTTTGGGTGAGCAGTACTTC
TRBJ2-1 | TRBD1 | TRBV7-8 | NA | CASSLAPQGIYNEQFF | TGTGCCAGCAGCTTAGCGCCACAGGGGATCTACAATGAGCAGTTCTTC
TRBJ2-5 | NA | TRBV6-5 | once | CASRDGNKETQYF | TGTGCCAGCAGGGACGGGAATAAAGAGACCCAGTACTTC
TRBJ2-1 | TRBD2 | TRBV7-9 | NA | CASSLSGRTPSYNEQFF | TGTGCCAGCAGCTTGAGCGGGAGAACTCCCTCCTACAATGAGCAGTTCTTC
TRBJ2-2 | TRBD2 | TRBV27 | NA | CASSLLAGGRTGELFF | TGTGCCAGCAGTTTACTCGCGGGGGGGCGAACCGGGGAGCTGTTTTTT
TRBJ2-1 | NA | TRBV10-2 | NA | CASSDLFSTTYNEQFF | TGCGCCAGCAGTGATCTGTTCAGCACCACCTACAATGAGCAGTTCTTC